This is a list of T cell receptor beta chains from one sample in a study of radiotherapy plus CTLA-4 blockade in lung cancer. Generated by immunoSEQ multiplex PCR, the TCRdb table keeps only in-frame clones and is missing some. The repertoire holds 90,000 to 100,000 clones, around 88% seen once, with 4.5% to 6% in the top ten. The sequenced sample was peripheral blood, obtained from a patient treated with radiotherapy plus ipilimumab. The receptors originated from a human donor with non-small cell lung cancer that progressed on radiotherapy plus ipilimumab. The CDR3 runs from the conserved cysteine through the conserved F or W. A D gene is named only where the DNA matches it firmly. Part of the rows lack a size; the others show once, few, many or a class for expanded clones.

v_gene	j_gene	d_gene	abundance	CDR3aa	CDR3nt
TRBV5-1	TRBJ1-4	-	-	CASSLAGQSNEKLFF	TGCGCCAGCAGCTTGGCCGGACAGTCTAATGAAAAACTGTTTTTT
TRBV2	TRBJ2-7	-	-	CASMSGLTSYEQYF	TGTGCCAGCATGAGCGGGCTAACCTCCTACGAGCAGTACTTC
TRBV5-1	TRBJ2-1	-	-	CASSLEQMNYDEQFF	TGCGCCAGCAGCTTGGAGCAGATGAATTACGATGAGCAGTTCTTC
TRBV6-1	TRBJ2-5	-	-	CASSVDRKETQYF	TGTGCCAGCAGTGTCGACAGGAAAGAGACCCAGTACTTC
TRBV11-2	TRBJ1-2	-	-	CASSLGRPPSIYGYTF	TGTGCCAGCAGCTTAGGCAGGCCTCCCAGCATCTATGGCTACACCTTC
TRBV5-1	TRBJ2-5	TRBD1	-	CASSLAEAGGTETQYF	TGCGCCAGCAGCTTGGCCGAGGCAGGGGGTACGGAGACCCAGTACTTC
TRBV7-6	TRBJ1-1	-	once	CASSAFRGRNTEAFF	TGTGCCAGCAGCGCCTTCAGGGGCCGGAACACTGAAGCTTTCTTT
TRBV7-8	TRBJ1-5	-	-	CASSLALNQPQHF	TGTGCCAGCAGCTTAGCACTAAATCAGCCCCAGCATTTT
TRBV30	TRBJ1-2	-	-	CAWSRALMGYTF	TGTGCCTGGAGCAGGGCCTTGATGGGCTACACCTTC
TRBV14	TRBJ1-2	TRBD1	-	CASSQGLMTGRYGYTF	TGTGCCAGCAGCCAAGGTCTAATGACAGGGAGATACGGCTACACCTTC
TRBV9	TRBJ1-2	-	few	CASSESPGWGYTF	TGTGCCAGCAGCGAGAGCCCCGGGTGGGGCTACACCTTC
TRBV25-1	TRBJ1-2	-	-	CASSEYASTSGYTF	TGTGCCAGCAGTGAATACGCGTCTACTTCCGGCTACACCTTC
TRBV7-8	TRBJ1-1	-	-	CASSPPSTEAFF	TGTGCCAGCAGCCCGCCGTCCACTGAAGCTTTCTTT
TRBV7-9	TRBJ1-1	TRBD1	-	CASSTEQGTEAFF	TGTGCCAGCAGCACCGAACAGGGGACTGAAGCTTTCTTT
TRBV7-2	TRBJ2-7	TRBD2	few	CASSPWTSGSYEQYF	TGTGCCAGCAGCCCCTGGACTAGCGGGAGTTATGAGCAGTACTTC
TRBV29-1	TRBJ1-2	-	-	CSVSPGMNYGYTF	TGCAGCGTTTCCCCCGGCATGAACTATGGCTACACCTTC